The 8 T cell receptor beta chains given below trace back to one sample, sequenced in a study of T-cell memory formation after mild COVID-19. In TCRdb, the 5' RACE reads were re-called with MiXCR into one record per CDR3 protein. Seen here are 250,000 or so distinct CDR3 sequences, about 20% observed once, and the top ten hold under 30%. The sample comprised PBMCs or a T cell subset sorted from them (not recorded which). All receptors come from a man between 18 and 29 years old who had mild COVID-19 (a few samples of this study predate the infection). Cell type and time point are not known.

This clonotype was seen many times. The V gene is TRBV4-3, the J gene TRBJ2-7; a weak D match, TRBD1 (5 bases). CDR1 is LGHNA, CDR2 YSLEER, per germline. V was clipped by 4 bases and J by 2 bases, with 12 bases between them. The CDR3 totals 14 residues. CDR3 amino acids: CASSPQTGAYEQYF. The CDR3 nucleotides read TGCGCCAGCAGCCCGCAAACAGGAGCCTACGAGCAGTACTTC.

The rearrangement uses TRBV20-1 and TRBJ1-5; no reliable D call. Per the germline V gene, CDR1 is DFQATT and CDR2 is SNEGSKA (reference sequence). Between the trimmed V and J ends, which lost 0 bases and 4 bases, there was a span of 16 bases. CDR3 length: 16 residues. DNA of the CDR3: TGCAGTGCTAGAGATAGGAGGGCTGGGATGAATCAGCCCCAGCATTTT. This translates into CSARDRRAGMNQPQHF.

This clonotype appeared a few times. CDR3 DNA: TGTGCCAGCAGGGGAGTCACCGGGGAGCTGTTTTTT. It translates to CASRGVTGELFF. This chain joins TRBV5-4 and TRBJ2-2; TRBD2 might be the D (5 bases). The V gene's germline CDR1 is SGHNT and CDR2 YYREEE (reference sequence). The CDR3 is made up of 12 amino acids. Trimming removed 5 bases from V and 4 bases from J, with 6 bases in between.

This clonotype was seen more than once but under ten times. V usage is TRBV7-9 and J usage is TRBJ2-2; maybe TRBD2 (6 bases). Trimming pared 4 bases from V and 4 bases from J, leaving 10 bases between. The germline CDR1 and CDR2 sequences are SEHNR and FQNEAQ (reference sequence). The CDR3 spans 14 residues. CDR3: CASSSGLVTGELFF. The DNA for the CDR3 is TGTGCCAGCAGCTCGGGACTTGTCACCGGGGAGCTGTTTTTT. Supplemented by reference TRBV7-9 and TRBJ2-2, the full variable domain reads DTGVSQNPRHKITKRGQNVTFRCDPISEHNRLYWYRQTLGQGPEFLTYFQNEAQLEKSRLLSDRFSAERPKGSFSTLEIQRTEQGDSAMYLCASSSGLVTGELFFGEGSRLTVL.

This clonotype was seen more than once but under ten times. The chain has TRBV20-1 and TRBJ2-5; TRBD2 is a possible D gene (7 bases). Germline V gene lookup returns CDR1 DFQATT and CDR2 SNEGSKA (reference sequence). Trimming shortened V by 4 bases and J by 1 base, and 25 bases separated the two germline ends. The CDR3 sequence is 18 residues long. CDR3 bases: TGCAGTGCTACAGACCCCAGGGGAAGCGGGGAGAGCCAAGAGACCCAGTACTTC. This translates into CSATDPRGSGESQETQYF.

This chain uses TRBV12-3 or TRBV12-4 with TRBJ1-1; D is unclear. The ends were cut back, 3 bases at V and 2 bases at J, with 10 bases in the middle. The CDR3 covers 14 residues. CDR3 DNA sequence: TGTGCCAGCAGTTTGGACGGAGGAAACACTGAAGCTTTCTTT. This gives the protein CASSLDGGNTEAFF.

The chain uses TRBV6-6 and TRBJ2-5, with TRBD2 matching 9 bases. Unmatched junction bases numbered 6, after V lost 0 bases and J lost 4 bases. The CDR3 totals 16 residues. Per the germline V gene, CDR1 is MNHNY and CDR2 is SVGAGI (reference sequence). This chain's CDR3 is CASSYSRERGAETQYF. Here the CDR3 DNA reads TGTGCCAGCAGTTACTCGAGGGAGCGGGGGGCAGAGACCCAGTACTTC.

J is TRBJ2-5 and V is TRBV7-2; no clear D. This CDR3 spans 13 amino acids. Trimming cost V 4 bases and J 1 base, with 7 bases left between them. CDR1 SGHTA and CDR2 FQGNSA come from the germline V gene. Here the CDR3 reads CASSSMRQETQYF. The DNA of the CDR3 is TGTGCCAGCAGCTCTATGCGCCAAGAGACCCAGTACTTC.